One and the same sample provided the 26 T cell receptor beta chains below, sequenced in a study of regulatory T cells in long-lasting Graves disease. Sample time point: newly diagnosed GD, antithyroid drugs for less than 3 months. RNA from PBMCs was the source of the TCR library. Assembly of TCR beta libraries relied on iRepertoire HTBI primers together with Arm-PCR of CDR3 regions. TCRdb re-called the multiplex PCR reads through MiXCR, storing one row per CDR3 protein. The table lists 390,000 or so distinct CDR3 sequences, 12% of them singletons. These data are also associated with another study on T cells in Graves' hyperthyroidism and ophthalmopathy.

The material was peripheral blood mononuclear cells (PBMCs), obtained at new diagnosis, from a patient treated with antithyroid drugs. The origin of the receptors is a young woman with Graves disease.

This clonotype was recorded many times. CDR3 DNA sequence: TGTGCTAGTGGCCATGGGACTAGCGAGGGAAGGCGAGAAGAGACCCAGTACTTC. The encoded protein is CASGHGTSEGRREETQYF. The rearrangement uses TRBV12-5 and TRBJ2-1, with 10 bases lining up with TRBD2. The tail of the sequence fits TRBJ2-5 better, so the J call may be wrong. Per the germline V gene, CDR1 is LGHNT and CDR2 is FRNRAP. CDR3 size: 18 residues.

The sample holds many counts of this clonotype. The CDR3 nucleotides read TGCAGTGCTATAGGCCAGAATGAGCAGTTCTTC. Amino acids: CSAIGQNEQFF. This chain joins TRBV20-1 and TRBJ2-1; unclear D gene. The CDR3 spans 11 residues. Germline V lookup: CDR1 DFQATT, CDR2 SNEGSKA (reference sequence). V shed 4 bases and J shed 7 bases, with 8 bases lying between them.

This clonotype occurred many times. The V gene is TRBV7-8, the J gene TRBJ2-7; D is undetermined. The ends were cut back, 5 bases at V and 4 bases at J, with 21 bases in the middle. Germline V gives CDR1 SGHVS, CDR2 FQNEAQ. The length of the CDR3 is 16 residues. The CDR3 reads CASSPKIRVIRYEQYF. CDR3 nucleotides: TGTGCCAGCAGCCCCAAGATCCGAGTGATTAGGTACGAGCAGTACTTC.

This clonotype was recorded at least ten times. This rearrangement joins TRBV28 to TRBJ2-1; D unresolved. Trimming pared 6 bases from V and 7 bases from J, leaving 13 bases between. CDR3 size: 13 residues. Germline V gene data show CDR1 as MDHEN and CDR2 as SYDVKM. CDR3 protein: CASRISEMNEQFF. The CDR3 DNA reads TGTGCCAGCAGAATTAGTGAGATGAATGAGCAGTTCTTC.

This clonotype was counted many times. The chain carries TRBV6-1 and TRBJ1-1; D perhaps matches TRBD1 (6 bases). From germline, CDR1 is MNHNS and CDR2 SASEGT. The V gene lost 5 bases and the J gene lost 5 bases, with 18 bases spanning the gap. The CDR3 totals 15 residues. The CDR3 here is CASSRERGAVTEAFF. The CDR3 DNA reads as TGTGCCAGCAGTCGGGAGCGGGGGGCTGTAACTGAAGCTTTCTTT.

Of note for this clonotype: It is likely a read error: a sequence one base away is far more abundant. The J gene is TRBJ2-3, the V gene TRBV7-2, with D perhaps being TRBD1 or TRBD2 (5 bases each). CDR3 length equals 18 residues. The V and J ends lost 6 bases and 4 bases respectively, with 26 bases between them. CDR1 SGHTA and CDR2 FQGNSA come from the germline V gene. CDR3 DNA sequence: TGTGCCAGCAGTTTTCTTGGTCAGGGACCGACAACCGCAGATACGCAGTATTTT. Amino acids: CASSFLGQGPTTADTQYF. The entire variable domain, with the rest obtained from reference TRBV7-2 and TRBJ2-3, is as follows: GAGVSQSPSNKVTEKGKDVELRCDPISGHTALYWYRQSLGQGLEFLIYFQGNSAPDKSGLPSDRFSAERTGGSVSTLTIQRTQQEDSAVYLCASSFLGQGPTTADTQYFGPGTRLTVL.

This clonotype was seen many times. The chain is built from TRBV6-1 and TRBJ2-7; 7 nucleotides line up with TRBD1. V lost 6 bases to trimming and J lost 4 bases; unmatched junction nucleotides: 18. CDR3 size: 17 residues. Germline V gene lookup returns CDR1 MNHNS and CDR2 SASEGT. CDR3 in amino acids: CASSPVGFGTAQYEQYF. The CDR3 bases are TGTGCCAGCAGCCCCGTCGGGTTCGGGACAGCACAGTACGAGCAGTACTTC.

This clonotype was detected ten times or more. V is TRBV15 and J is TRBJ1-1; 7 bases agree with TRBD1. From germline, CDR1 is LNHNV and CDR2 YYDKDF (reference sequence). V shed 3 bases, J shed 4 bases, and the junction held 14 bases outside the gene matches. This CDR3 has 17 amino acids. CDR3 DNA sequence: TGTGCCACCAGCAGTAGGAAAATACAGGGGATTCTCACTGAAGCTTTCTTT. Translation gives CATSSRKIQGILTEAFF.

This clonotype came up a few times. The chain joins TRBV7-2 to TRBJ2-2; D is possibly TRBD2 (5 bases). Germline V gene sequence: CDR1 SGHTA, CDR2 FQGNSA. The ends were cut back, 5 bases at V and 4 bases at J, with 17 bases in the middle. The CDR3 covers 16 residues. The CDR3 reads CASSALSARATGELFF. CDR3 DNA: TGTGCCAGCAGCGCCCTCTCGGCGCGGGCCACCGGGGAGCTGTTTTTT.

This clonotype was recorded at least ten times. The chain carries TRBV6-1 and TRBJ1-2, with D perhaps TRBD1 (5 bases). The CDR3 length is 16 residues. Per the germline V gene, CDR1 is MNHNS and CDR2 is SASEGT. Trimming removed 5 bases at V and 4 bases at J, with 20 bases between. As DNA, the CDR3 is TGTGCCAGCAGTCGACCCCGGTCAGGGCAAACCTATGGCTACACCTTC. Protein product: CASSRPRSGQTYGYTF.

This clonotype has at least ten counts. The chain is built from TRBV12-3 or TRBV12-4 and TRBJ1-1, with D possibly being TRBD1 (6 bases). V gave up 2 bases and J gave up 5 bases, with 12 bases separating them. This CDR3 is 14 amino acids long. The CDR3 region has the DNA TGTGCCAGCAGTTTATGGGGGCCTCGTACTGAAGCTTTCTTT. Its protein is CASSLWGPRTEAFF.

This clonotype was detected ten times or more. The chain joins TRBV3-1 to TRBJ2-5, with D perhaps TRBD2 (5 bases). Between the trimmed V and J ends, which lost 2 bases and 4 bases, there was a span of 8 bases. This CDR3 contains 13 residues. Germline lookup yields CDR1 LGHDT and CDR2 YNNKEL (reference sequence). The CDR3 coding sequence is TGTGCCAGCAGCCAATTACTAGGAGAGACCCAGTACTTC. It translates to CASSQLLGETQYF.

This clonotype was picked up a small number of times. A much larger clone lies one base from this, so it may be a read error. V is TRBV11-2 and J is TRBJ1-1, with D perhaps TRBD1 (5 bases). Germline V gene data show CDR1 as SGHAT and CDR2 as FQNNGV. This CDR3 is 15 amino acids long. CDR3 nucleotide sequence: TGTGCCAGCAGCCCCACGGTGGGGCGGAACACTGAAGCTCTCTTT. Amino acids: CASSPTVGRNTEALF.

This clonotype showed up many times. This sequence joins TRBV24-1 and TRBJ2-7, with 9 bases identical to TRBD1. The J segment lost 5 bases and the V segment lost 3 bases, leaving 4 bases of the junction unmatched. Germline assignment: CDR1 KGHDR and CDR2 SFDVKD. There are 14 residues in the CDR3. The CDR3 nucleotides are TGTGCCACCAGTGATGACGACAGGGGGGACGAGCAGTACTTC. It specifies CATSDDDRGDEQYF.

The J gene is TRBJ1-2, the V gene TRBV20-1; D gene unclear. Germline lookup yields CDR1 DFQATT and CDR2 SNEGSKA (reference sequence). V lost 3 bases and J 2 bases, leaving 19 bases between the germline ends. This CDR3 comprises 16 residues. The CDR3 spells CSARRPRTSVNYGYTF. CDR3 in DNA: TGCAGTGCTAGGAGGCCGAGGACTTCGGTAAACTATGGCTACACCTTC.

The chain is built from TRBV12-3 or TRBV12-4 and TRBJ1-6; D remains ambiguous. Between the trimmed V and J ends, which lost 6 bases and 0 bases, there was a span of 12 bases. The CDR3 has 16 residues. CDR3 in amino acids: CASRLTISSYNSPLHF. CDR3 nucleotide sequence: TGTGCCAGCAGGCTTACAATTAGCTCCTATAATTCACCCCTCCACTTT.

There are many counts of this clonotype. The chain recombines TRBV29-1 with TRBJ2-7, with 8 nucleotides matching TRBD1. V shed 3 bases and J 0 bases; nucleotides not matched to a gene: 4. The germline CDR1 and CDR2 sequences are SQVTM and ANQGSEA. The CDR3 is 14 residues long. CDR3 in amino acids: CSVELDRASYEQYF. The DNA of the CDR3 is TGCAGCGTTGAGTTGGACAGGGCCTCCTACGAGCAGTACTTC.

The table lists this clonotype with a few counts. The chain has TRBV9 and TRBJ2-3; the D is unclear. V lost 4 bases and J lost 4, with 25 bases in between. The CDR3 extends over 18 amino acids. CDR1 is SGDLS and CDR2 is YYNGEE in the germline V gene. Written as DNA, the CDR3 is TGTGCCAGCAGCCCCCGCGACGTTGAGCAAGTTGTTTCAGATACGCAGTATTTT. Encoded protein: CASSPRDVEQVVSDTQYF.

This clonotype was counted a few times. This sequence joins TRBV4-1 and TRBJ1-1, with 7 bases aligning to TRBD1. The CDR3 extends over 16 amino acids. Germline CDR1 is MGHRA and CDR2 is YSYEKL. The V and J ends lost 0 bases and 4 bases, in that order; junction bases with no gene match: 8. As DNA, the CDR3 is TGCGCCAGCAGCCAAGATCGGATAACAGGGGCCACTGAAGCTTTCTTT. Translation gives CASSQDRITGATEAFF.

The sample holds many counts of this clonotype. The V gene is TRBV24-1, the J gene TRBJ1-5; TRBD1 agrees at 7 bases. The CDR3 has 14 residues. Germline V gene sequence: CDR1 KGHDR, CDR2 SFDVKD. J gave up 7 bases and V 3 bases, and 5 bases lay outside the gene matches. The CDR3 reads CATSDDRARQPQHF. Here the CDR3 DNA reads TGTGCCACCAGTGATGACAGGGCACGGCAGCCCCAGCATTTT.

This clonotype has ten or more counts. The chain recombines TRBV20-1 with TRBJ2-3; 7 bases map to TRBD1. Losses at the gene ends were 7 bases for V and 1 base for J; bases not matched to a gene: 5. Germline CDR1 reads DFQATT; CDR2 reads SNEGSKA (reference sequence). The CDR3 is 13 amino acids. The CDR3 region has the DNA TGCAGTGGATATGGACAGGGCACAGATACGCAGTATTTT. Its protein is CSGYGQGTDTQYF.

This clonotype was recorded at least ten times. The J gene is TRBJ2-7, the V gene TRBV12-3 or TRBV12-4; 12 positions match TRBD2. The CDR3 extends over 18 amino acids. Germline trimming cut 4 bases from V and 6 bases from J; bases unmatched to any gene: 16. In DNA form, the CDR3 reads TGTGCCAGCAGTTACACCCCCGGACTAGCGGGAAGGTCGACCGAGCAGTACTTC. Protein product: CASSYTPGLAGRSTEQYF.

This clonotype was observed many times. The chain employs TRBV24-1 and TRBJ2-1, with TRBD2 identical over 8 bases. With V trimmed by 5 bases and J by 8 bases, 16 bases remained unmatched. CDR3 length: 17 residues. Looked up from germline, CDR1 is KGHDR and CDR2 is SFDVKD. The CDR3 here is CATSASSGTRTLDEQFF. CDR3 coding DNA: TGTGCCACCAGTGCTTCATCCGGGACTAGGACCTTGGATGAGCAGTTCTTC.

This clonotype was recorded many times. The chain has TRBV20-1 and TRBJ1-1; no clear D gene. This CDR3 is built from 15 residues. CDR1 is DFQATT, CDR2 SNEGSKA, per germline (reference sequence). Trimming took off 0 bases at V and 4 bases at J, with 15 bases between the two ends. The CDR3 DNA is TGCAGTGCTAGAGATAGTTGGCGGTGGATCACTGAAGCTTTCTTT. This codes for CSARDSWRWITEAFF.

This clonotype showed up many times. The gene calls are TRBV15 and TRBJ1-1; D is undetermined. This CDR3 has 11 residues. With 0 bases removed from V and 5 bases from J, the gap between germline ends came to 1 base. The germline CDR1 and CDR2 sequences are LNHNV and YYDKDF (reference sequence). The CDR3 DNA reads as TGTGCCACCAGCAGAGATACTGAAGCTTTCTTT. Its translation: CATSRDTEAFF.

This clonotype was seen a few times. CDR3 coding DNA: TGCAGTGCTAATAGGGACAGGACAGATACGCAGTATTTT. This gives the protein CSANRDRTDTQYF. The J gene is TRBJ2-3, the V gene TRBV20-1, with 8 nucleotides matching TRBD1. The CDR3 has 13 amino acids. The germline V gene has CDR1 DFQATT and CDR2 SNEGSKA (reference sequence). The V and J ends lost 4 bases and 3 bases, in that order; junction bases with no gene match: 3.